The 5 T cell receptor beta chains given below trace back to one sample, sequenced in a study of metastatic and nonmetastatic thyroid tumors (dated by TCRdb to between 2020 and 2021). No patient had received any treatment before thyroid surgery. Preparation of the library involved PCR. Sequenced using an Illumina HiSeq 4000. In TCRdb, the public reads were trimmed at Q25 with fastp and aligned with MiXCR, with productive beta chains retained. This sample has 16,000 or so clones in its table, and over 20% of those were observed once. The ten largest clones take up over 7.5% of the sample. Sequencing was carried out using tumor tissue. These receptors originate from a female donor with papillary thyroid cancer or a benign thyroid nodule (not recorded which). Some clones in this sample may be carry-over from other donors' samples.

This clone was detected many times. V usage is TRBV7-9 and J usage is TRBJ1-6; TRBD1 is a possible D gene (5 bases). Trimming left V 5 bases short and J 8 bases short, with 10 bases between. In germline, CDR1 is SEHNR, CDR2 FQNEAQ (reference sequence). This CDR3 is 13 amino acids long. In DNA form, the CDR3 reads TGTGCCAGCAGCGTACGGGGGGATTCACCCCTCCACTTT. This sequence encodes CASSVRGDSPLHF. The full variable domain, in which reference TRBV7-9 and TRBJ1-6 provide the parts outside the CDR3, is DTGVSQNPRHKITKRGQNVTFRCDPISEHNRLYWYRQTLGQGPEFLTYFQNEAQLEKSRLLSDRFSAERPKGSFSTLEIQRTEQGDSAMYLCASSVRGDSPLHFGNGTRLTVT.

Concerning this clone: Possible read error: a much larger clone is one base away. The same CDR3 arises from other DNA sequences in this sample as well. The chain couples TRBV4-2 to TRBJ2-3; a possible D gene is TRBD2 (6 bases). Germline loops: CDR1 LGHNA, CDR2 YNFKEQ. The CDR3 totals 16 residues. CDR3 region: CASSQDWATSTDTQYF. The CDR3 DNA follows: TGTGCCAGCAGCCAAGATTGGGCAACTAGCACAGATACTCAGTATTTT.

This clone ranks as medium-sized. This chain uses TRBV27 with TRBJ2-3; D uncertain. In germline, CDR1 is MNHEY, CDR2 SMNVEV (reference sequence). The V end lost 4 bases, the J end lost 1 base, and 6 bases lay between the germline ends. The CDR3 loop spans 13 amino acids. CDR3 region: CASSSLGTDTQYF. DNA for the CDR3: TGTGCCAGCAGTTCCCTCGGCACAGATACGCAGTATTTT.

Judged by abundance, this clone is medium-sized. The chain is built from TRBV6-2 or TRBV6-3 and TRBJ2-1; 14 nucleotides align to TRBD2. Germline CDR1 MNHEY, CDR2 SVGEGT. Germline trimming cut 6 bases from V and 4 bases from J; bases unmatched to any gene: 5. There are 16 residues in the CDR3. The CDR3 DNA reads as TGTGCCAGCAGGTGGACTAGCGGGAGGACTTACAATGAGCAGTTCTTC. Its protein product is CASRWTSGRTYNEQFF.

This clone was found many times. A much larger clone differs by one base, so this may be a read error. The chain employs TRBV20-1 and TRBJ2-2; D unclear. Germline CDR1 reads DFQATT; CDR2 reads SNEGSKA (reference sequence). The CDR3 totals 13 residues. CDR3 amino acids: CNARDSYTGELFF. CDR3 coding DNA: TGCAATGCTAGAGATTCGTACACCGGGGAGCTGTTTTTT.